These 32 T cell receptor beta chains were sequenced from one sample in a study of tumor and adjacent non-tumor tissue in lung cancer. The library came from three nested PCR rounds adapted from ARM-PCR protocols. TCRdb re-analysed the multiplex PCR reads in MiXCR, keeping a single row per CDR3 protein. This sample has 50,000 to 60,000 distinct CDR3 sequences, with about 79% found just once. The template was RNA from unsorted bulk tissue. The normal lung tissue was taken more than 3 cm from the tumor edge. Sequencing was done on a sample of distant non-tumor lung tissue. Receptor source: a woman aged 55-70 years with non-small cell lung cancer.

The chain's CDR3 is CTGPRDRGTDTQYF. DNA for the CDR3: TGCACGGGACCCCGGGACAGGGGGACAGATACGCAGTATTTT. The chain employs TRBV20-1 and TRBJ2-3, with TRBD1 matching over 11 bases. Germline V lookup: CDR1 DFQATT, CDR2 SNEGSKA (reference sequence). The CDR3 contains 14 residues.

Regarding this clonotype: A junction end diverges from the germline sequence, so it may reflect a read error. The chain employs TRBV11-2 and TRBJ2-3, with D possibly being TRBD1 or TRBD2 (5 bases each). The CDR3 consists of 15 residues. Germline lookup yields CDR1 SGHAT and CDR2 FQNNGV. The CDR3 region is CASSATGTATDRQDF. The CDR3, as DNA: TGTGCCAGCAGCGCCACTGGGACGGCCACAGATAGGCAGGATTTT. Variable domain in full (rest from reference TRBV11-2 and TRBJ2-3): EAGVAQSPRYKIIEKRQSVAFWCNPISGHATLYWYQQILGQGPKLLIQFQNNGVVDDSQLPKDRFSAERLKGVDSTLKIQPAKLEDSAVYLCASSATGTATDRQDFGPGTRLTVL.

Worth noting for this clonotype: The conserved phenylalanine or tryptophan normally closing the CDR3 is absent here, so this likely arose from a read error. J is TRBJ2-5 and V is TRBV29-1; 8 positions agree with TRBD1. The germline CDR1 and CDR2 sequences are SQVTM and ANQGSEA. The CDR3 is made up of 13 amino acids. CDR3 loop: CNVGQVRQETQYY. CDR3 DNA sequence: TGCAACGTGGGACAGGTTCGGCAAGAGACCCAGTACTAC.

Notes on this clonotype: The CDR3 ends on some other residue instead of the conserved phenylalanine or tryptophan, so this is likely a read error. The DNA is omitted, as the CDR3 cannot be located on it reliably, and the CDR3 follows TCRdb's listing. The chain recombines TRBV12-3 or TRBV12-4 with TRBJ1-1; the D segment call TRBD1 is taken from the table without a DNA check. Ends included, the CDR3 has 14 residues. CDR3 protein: CASSRRLQALEVFV.

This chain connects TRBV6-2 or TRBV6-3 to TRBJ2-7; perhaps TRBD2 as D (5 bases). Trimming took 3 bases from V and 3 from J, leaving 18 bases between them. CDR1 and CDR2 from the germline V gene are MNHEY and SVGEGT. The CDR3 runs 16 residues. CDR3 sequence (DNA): TGTGCCAGCAGTTATCTAGCATCGAGACCAAACTACGAGCAGTACTTC. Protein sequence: CASSYLASRPNYEQYF.

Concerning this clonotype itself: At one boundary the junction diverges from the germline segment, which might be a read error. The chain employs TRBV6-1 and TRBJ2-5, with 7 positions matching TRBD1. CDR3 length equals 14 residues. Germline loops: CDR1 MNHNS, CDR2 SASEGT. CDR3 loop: CTRSTGQWGETHYF. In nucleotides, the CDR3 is TGTACCAGGAGTACGGGACAGTGGGGAGAGACCCACTACTTC.

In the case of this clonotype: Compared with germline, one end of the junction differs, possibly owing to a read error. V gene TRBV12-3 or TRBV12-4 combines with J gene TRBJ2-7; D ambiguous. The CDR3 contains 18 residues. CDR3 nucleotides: TGTGTCAGCAGCATACTCGCTTTATATGGGCGCGACTCCTACGAGCAGTATTTC. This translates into CVSSILALYGRDSYEQYF.

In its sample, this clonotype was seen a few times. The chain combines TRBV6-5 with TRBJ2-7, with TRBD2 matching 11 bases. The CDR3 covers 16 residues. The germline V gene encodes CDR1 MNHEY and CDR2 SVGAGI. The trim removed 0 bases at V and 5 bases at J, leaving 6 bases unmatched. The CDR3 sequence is CASSYSASGRRDEQYF. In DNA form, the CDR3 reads TGTGCCAGCAGTTACTCGGCTAGCGGGAGGAGAGACGAGCAGTACTTC.

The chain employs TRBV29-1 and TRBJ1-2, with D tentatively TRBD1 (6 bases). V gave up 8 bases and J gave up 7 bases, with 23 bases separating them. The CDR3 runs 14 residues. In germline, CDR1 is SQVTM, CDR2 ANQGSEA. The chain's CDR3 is CSMPLGGQSAGYTF. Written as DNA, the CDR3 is TGCAGCATGCCTTTGGGGGGGCAAAGTGCTGGCTACACCTTC.

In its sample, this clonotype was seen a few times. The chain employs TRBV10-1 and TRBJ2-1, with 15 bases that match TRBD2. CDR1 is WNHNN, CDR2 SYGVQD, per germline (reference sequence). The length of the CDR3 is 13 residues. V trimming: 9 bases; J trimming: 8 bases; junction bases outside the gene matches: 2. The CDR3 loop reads CASGTSGRYEQFF. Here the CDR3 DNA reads TGCGCCAGTGGGACTAGCGGGAGGTATGAGCAGTTCTTC.

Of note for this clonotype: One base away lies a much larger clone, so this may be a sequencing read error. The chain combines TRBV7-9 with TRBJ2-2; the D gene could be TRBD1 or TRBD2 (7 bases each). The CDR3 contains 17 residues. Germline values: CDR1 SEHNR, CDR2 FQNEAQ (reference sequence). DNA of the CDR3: TGTGCCAGCAGCCCCAAGCGACAGGGAGGGAACACCGGGGAGCTGTCTTTT. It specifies CASSPKRQGGNTGELSF.

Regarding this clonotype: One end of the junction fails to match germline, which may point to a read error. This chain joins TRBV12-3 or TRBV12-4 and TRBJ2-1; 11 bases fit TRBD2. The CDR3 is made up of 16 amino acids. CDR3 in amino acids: CANSFLAGGLYNEQFF. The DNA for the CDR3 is TGTGCCAACAGTTTCCTAGCGGGAGGACTTTACAATGAACAGTTCTTC.

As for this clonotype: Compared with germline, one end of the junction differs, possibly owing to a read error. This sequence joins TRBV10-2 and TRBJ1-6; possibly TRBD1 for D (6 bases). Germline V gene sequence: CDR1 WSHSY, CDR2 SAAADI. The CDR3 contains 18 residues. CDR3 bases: TGCGCCAGCAGTGAGGCTCAACAGGGAAGCTCCTATAATTCACCCCTCAACTTT. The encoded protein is CASSEAQQGSSYNSPLNF.

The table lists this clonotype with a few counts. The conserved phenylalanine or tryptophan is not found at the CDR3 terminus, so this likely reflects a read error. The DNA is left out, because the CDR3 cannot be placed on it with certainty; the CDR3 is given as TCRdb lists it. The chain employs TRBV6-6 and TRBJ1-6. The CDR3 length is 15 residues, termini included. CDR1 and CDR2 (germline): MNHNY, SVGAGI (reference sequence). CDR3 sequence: CASRPSDGYNSPPHS.

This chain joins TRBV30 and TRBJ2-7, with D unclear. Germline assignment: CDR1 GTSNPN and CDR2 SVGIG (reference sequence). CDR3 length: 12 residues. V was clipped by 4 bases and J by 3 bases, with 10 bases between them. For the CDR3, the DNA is TGTGCCTGGAAAGGTGGACGCTACGAGCAGTACTTC. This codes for CAWKGGRYEQYF.

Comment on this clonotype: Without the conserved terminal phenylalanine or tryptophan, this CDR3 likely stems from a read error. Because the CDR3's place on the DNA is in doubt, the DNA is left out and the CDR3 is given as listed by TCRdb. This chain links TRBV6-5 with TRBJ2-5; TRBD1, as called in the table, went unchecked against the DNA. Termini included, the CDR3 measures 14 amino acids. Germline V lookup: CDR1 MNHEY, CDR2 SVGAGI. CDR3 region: CASSAQGEKETQNL.

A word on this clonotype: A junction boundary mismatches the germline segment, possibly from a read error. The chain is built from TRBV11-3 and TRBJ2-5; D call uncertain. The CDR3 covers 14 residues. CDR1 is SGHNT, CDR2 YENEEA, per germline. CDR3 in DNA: TGTGTCAGCAGCTCCCCTCGTATACAAGAAACTCAGTACTTC. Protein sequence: CVSSSPRIQETQYF.

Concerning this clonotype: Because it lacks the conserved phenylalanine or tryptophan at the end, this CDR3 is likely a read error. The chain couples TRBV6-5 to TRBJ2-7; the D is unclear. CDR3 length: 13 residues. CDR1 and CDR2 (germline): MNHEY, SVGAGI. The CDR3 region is CVSRTDAAHEQYN. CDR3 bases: TGTGTCAGCAGAACAGACGCAGCCCATGAGCAGTACAAC.

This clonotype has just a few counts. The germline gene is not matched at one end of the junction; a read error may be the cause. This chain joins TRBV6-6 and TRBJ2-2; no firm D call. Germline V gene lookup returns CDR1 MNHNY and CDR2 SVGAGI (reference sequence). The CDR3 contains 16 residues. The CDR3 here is CAGSHSKTGGTGELFF. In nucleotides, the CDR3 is TGTGCCGGCAGTCACTCGAAAACGGGTGGGACCGGGGAGCTGTTTTTT.

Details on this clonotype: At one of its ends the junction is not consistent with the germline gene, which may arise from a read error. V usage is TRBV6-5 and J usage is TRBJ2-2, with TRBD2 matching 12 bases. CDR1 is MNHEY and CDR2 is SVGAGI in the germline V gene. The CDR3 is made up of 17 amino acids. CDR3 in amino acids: CASSRLAGVDNTGELCF. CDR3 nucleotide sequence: TGTGCCAGCAGCCGACTAGCGGGGGTCGATAACACCGGGGAGCTGTGTTTT.

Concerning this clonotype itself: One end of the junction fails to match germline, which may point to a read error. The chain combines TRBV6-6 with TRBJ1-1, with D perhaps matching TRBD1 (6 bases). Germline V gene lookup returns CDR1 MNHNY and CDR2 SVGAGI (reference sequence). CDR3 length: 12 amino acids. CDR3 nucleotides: TGTACCAGTAGCCACGGGGGCAGGGAAGCTTTCTTT. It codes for CTSSHGGREAFF.

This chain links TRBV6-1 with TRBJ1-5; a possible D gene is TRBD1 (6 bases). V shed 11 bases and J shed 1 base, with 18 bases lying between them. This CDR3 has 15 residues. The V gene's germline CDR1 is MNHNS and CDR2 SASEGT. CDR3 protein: CAGNGGGASNQPQHF. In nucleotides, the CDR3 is TGTGCCGGGAACGGGGGGGGCGCCAGCAATCAGCCCCAGCATTTT.

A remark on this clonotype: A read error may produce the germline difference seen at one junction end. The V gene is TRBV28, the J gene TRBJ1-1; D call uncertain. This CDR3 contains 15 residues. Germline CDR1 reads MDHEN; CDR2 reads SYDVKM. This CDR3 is CTSSFPSRGNTEAFF. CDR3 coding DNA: TGTACCAGCAGTTTCCCCTCTCGCGGGAACACTGAAGCTTTCTTT.

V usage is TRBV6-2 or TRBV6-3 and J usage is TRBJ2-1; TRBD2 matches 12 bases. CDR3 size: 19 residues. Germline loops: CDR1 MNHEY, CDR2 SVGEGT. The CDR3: CVSSSLTSGRTPAYNEQFF. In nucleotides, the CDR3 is TGTGTTAGCAGTTCACTAACTAGCGGGAGGACCCCCGCCTACAATGAGCAGTTCTTC.

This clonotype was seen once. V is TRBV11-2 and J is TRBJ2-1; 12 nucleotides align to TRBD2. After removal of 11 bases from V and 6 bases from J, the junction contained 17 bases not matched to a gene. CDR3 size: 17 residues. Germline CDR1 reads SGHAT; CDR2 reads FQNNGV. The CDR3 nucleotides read TGTGCCGTCAGCCCCCCCCAACTAGCGGGGGGTCTCAATGAGCAGTTCTTC. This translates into CAVSPPQLAGGLNEQFF.

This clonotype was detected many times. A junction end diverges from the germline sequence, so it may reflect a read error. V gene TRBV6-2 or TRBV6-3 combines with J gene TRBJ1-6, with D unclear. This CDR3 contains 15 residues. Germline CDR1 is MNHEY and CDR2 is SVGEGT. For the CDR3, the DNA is TGTGCCAGCAGTTACTTTAGGATTGAAAATTCATCCCTCCACTTT. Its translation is CASSYFRIENSSLHF.

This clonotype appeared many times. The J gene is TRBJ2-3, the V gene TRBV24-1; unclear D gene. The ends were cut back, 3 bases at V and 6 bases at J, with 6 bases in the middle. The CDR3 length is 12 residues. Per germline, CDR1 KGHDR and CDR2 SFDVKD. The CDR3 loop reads CATSDTADTQYF. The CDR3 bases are TGTGCCACCAGTGATACGGCGGATACGCAGTATTTT.

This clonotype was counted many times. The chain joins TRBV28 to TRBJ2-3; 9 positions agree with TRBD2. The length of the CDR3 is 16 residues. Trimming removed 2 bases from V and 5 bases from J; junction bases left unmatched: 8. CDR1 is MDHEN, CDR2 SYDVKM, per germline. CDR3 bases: TGTGCCAGCAGTTTACTGGGCGGGGGGGCTGTAGATACGCAGTATTTT. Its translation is CASSLLGGGAVDTQYF.

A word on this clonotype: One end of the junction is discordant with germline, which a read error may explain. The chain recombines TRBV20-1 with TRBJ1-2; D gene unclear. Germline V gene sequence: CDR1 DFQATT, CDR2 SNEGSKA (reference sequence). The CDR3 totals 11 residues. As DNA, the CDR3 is TGCAATGTAACCGTGGACTATGGCTACATCTTC. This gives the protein CNVTVDYGYIF.

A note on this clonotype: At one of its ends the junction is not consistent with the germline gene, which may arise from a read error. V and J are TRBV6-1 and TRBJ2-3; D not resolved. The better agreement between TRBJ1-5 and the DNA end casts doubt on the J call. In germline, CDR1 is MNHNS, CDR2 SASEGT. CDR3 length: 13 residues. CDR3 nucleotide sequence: TGCGCCAGCAGTGAAACTAGCGCGGATACGCAGCATTTT. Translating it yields CASSETSADTQHF.

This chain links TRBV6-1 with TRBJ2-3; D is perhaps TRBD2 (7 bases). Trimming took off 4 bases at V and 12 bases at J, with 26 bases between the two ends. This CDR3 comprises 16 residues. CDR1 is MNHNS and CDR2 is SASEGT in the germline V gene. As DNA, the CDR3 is TGTGCCAGCAGTGCATACAGGGAGGGAGGCACAGGTACCCAGTATTTT. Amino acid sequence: CASSAYREGGTGTQYF.

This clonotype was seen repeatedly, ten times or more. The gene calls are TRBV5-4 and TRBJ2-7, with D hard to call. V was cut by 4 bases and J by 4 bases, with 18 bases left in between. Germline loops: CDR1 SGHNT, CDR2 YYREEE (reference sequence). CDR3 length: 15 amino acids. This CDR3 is CASSLSRPATYEQYF. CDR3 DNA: TGTGCCAGCAGCCTATCAAGACCGGCAACTTACGAGCAGTACTTC.